What follows are 21 T cell receptor beta chains derived from one specimen sequenced in a study of blood T cells in healthy people across ages. Primed by a sample-barcoded 5' primer and a J-beta primer mix, a second PCR proceeded for about 6 to 12 cycles. One entry per CDR3 protein results from TCRdb running MiXCR on the 5' RACE reads. In the table there are hundreds of thousands of distinct CDR3 sequences, roughly half of which are singletons. Sequenced material: blood. These receptors were obtained from a woman of 80 years or more in good health.

The chain couples TRBV12-3 or TRBV12-4 to TRBJ1-1, with D perhaps matching TRBD1 (6 bases). Trimming took 5 bases from V and 7 from J, leaving 20 bases between them. The CDR3 covers 15 residues. The CDR3 is CASSPPDRADHEAFF. In nucleotides, the CDR3 is TGTGCCAGCAGTCCGCCGGACAGAGCCGACCATGAAGCTTTCTTT.

This chain connects TRBV30 to TRBJ1-5; 8 nucleotides match TRBD1. The ends lost 3 bases at V and 5 bases at J; junction bases unmatched: 6. The CDR3 extends over 14 amino acids. In germline, CDR1 is GTSNPN, CDR2 SVGIG (reference sequence). Here the CDR3 DNA reads TGTGCCTGGAGCCCAGGGGGCCAGGATCAGCCCCAGCATTTT. Residues: CAWSPGGQDQPQHF.

The chain joins TRBV4-2 to TRBJ2-3; D not resolved. Trimming removed 1 base at V and 5 bases at J, with 10 bases between. The CDR3 spans 14 residues. The germline CDR1 and CDR2 sequences are LGHNA and YNFKEQ. CDR3 bases: TGTGCCAGCAGCCAAGGACTCCTCGTAGATACGCAGTATTTT. It translates to CASSQGLLVDTQYF.

The DNA of the CDR3 is TGCAGTGTTGGCCGGGACAGCACCCTTGGCAATCAGCCCCAGCATTTT. Its protein is CSVGRDSTLGNQPQHF. This chain uses TRBV20-1 with TRBJ1-5; 7 bases line up with TRBD1. Germline-derived CDR1 and CDR2 are DFQATT and SNEGSKA (reference sequence). V trimming: 7 bases; J trimming: 2 bases; junction bases outside the gene matches: 14. CDR3 length equals 16 residues.

This chain uses TRBV20-1 with TRBJ2-3; TRBD1 might be the D (6 bases). V lost 5 bases and J lost 2, with 14 bases in between. Germline values: CDR1 DFQATT, CDR2 SNEGSKA (reference sequence). CDR3 length equals 14 residues. CDR3 in amino acids: CSAPTGRITDTQYF. The DNA for the CDR3 is TGCAGTGCTCCCACAGGGCGAATCACAGATACGCAGTATTTT.

The rearrangement links TRBV6-6 to TRBJ1-4; 7 bases are shared with TRBD1. Germline V gene sequence: CDR1 MNHNY, CDR2 SVGAGI (reference sequence). The CDR3 length is 15 residues. Trimming cost V 11 bases and J 2 bases; bases outside gene matches: 11. CDR3 nucleotide sequence: TGTGCCTGCGAGGGACCGGGACAGACTAATGAAAAACTGTTTTTT. Amino acid sequence: CACEGPGQTNEKLFF.

V is TRBV5-1 and J is TRBJ2-3; 8 bases agree with TRBD1. Per the germline V gene, CDR1 is SGHRS and CDR2 is YFSETQ. This CDR3 spans 20 amino acids. After removal of 4 bases from V and 0 bases from J, the junction contained 19 bases not matched to a gene. CDR3 coding DNA: TGCGCCAGCAGCGCGGCCCTACAGGGGGGTGGCGGAGAGAGCACAGATACGCAGTATTTT. Translated, it gives CASSAALQGGGGESTDTQYF.

The chain is built from TRBV7-2 and TRBJ2-1, with TRBD1 matching over 7 bases. The CDR3 extends over 17 amino acids. Per the germline V gene, CDR1 is SGHTA and CDR2 is FQGNSA. V lost 1 base, J lost 4 bases, and 10 bases stayed unmatched. The CDR3 here is CASSLERPRDSYNEQFF. The CDR3 nucleotides are TGTGCCAGCAGCTTAGAGAGGCCCCGGGACAGTTACAATGAGCAGTTCTTC.

This clonotype was observed at least ten times. The chain links TRBV7-2 to TRBJ2-7, with D hard to call. Looked up from germline, CDR1 is SGHTA and CDR2 is FQGNSA. CDR3 length equals 13 residues. V lost 5 bases and J 2 bases, leaving 10 bases between the germline ends. The CDR3 nucleotides read TGTGCCAGCAGCCTCCGTCCCGCCTACGAGCAGTACTTC. Its translation is CASSLRPAYEQYF.

This clonotype was observed many times. V gene TRBV20-1 combines with J gene TRBJ1-2; 7 bases map to TRBD1. V shed 6 bases, J shed 4 bases, and the junction held 8 bases outside the gene matches. This CDR3 has 13 amino acids. The germline V gene encodes CDR1 DFQATT and CDR2 SNEGSKA (reference sequence). The CDR3: CSALGNRGYGYTF. The CDR3 DNA follows: TGCAGTGCCCTTGGGAACAGGGGCTATGGCTACACCTTC.

V and J are TRBV7-2 and TRBJ2-4; the D gene is possibly TRBD1 (5 bases). The last part of the DNA fits TRBJ2-7 better; the J call may be wrong. Germline values: CDR1 SGHTA, CDR2 FQGNSA. The CDR3 loop spans 14 amino acids. The CDR3 DNA follows: TGTGCCAGCAGCTTAGTGGACACGTCCTACGAGCAGTACTTC. Its protein product is CASSLVDTSYEQYF.

This clonotype has just a few counts. The V call is TRBV11-2, the J call TRBJ2-1; 10 bases match TRBD1. J lost 9 bases, V lost 6 bases, and 11 bases had no gene match. CDR1 is SGHAT and CDR2 is FQNNGV in the germline V gene. The CDR3 is 15 residues long. The CDR3 loop reads CASRAGTGVFGEQFF. Written as DNA, the CDR3 is TGTGCCAGCAGAGCCGGGACAGGGGTTTTCGGTGAGCAGTTCTTC.

The chain carries TRBV10-3 and TRBJ1-4; D is unresolved. This CDR3 region has 16 residues. Trimming cost V 4 bases and J 8 bases, with 20 bases left between them. Per germline, CDR1 ENHRY and CDR2 SYGVKD. Here the CDR3 reads CAISAIKAVVGEKLFF. The CDR3 DNA reads as TGTGCCATCAGTGCGATCAAGGCCGTGGTAGGAGAAAAACTGTTTTTT.

With regard to this clonotype: A read error is possible here, since a much larger clone lies one base away. The chain links TRBV27 to TRBJ2-1; TRBD2 aligns across 9 bases. V lost 0 bases, J lost 13 bases, and 7 bases stayed unmatched. The CDR3 sequence is 14 residues long. Germline V lookup: CDR1 MNHEY, CDR2 SMNVEV (reference sequence). The CDR3: CASSLSPSGETQFF. DNA of the CDR3: TGTGCCAGCAGTTTATCGCCTAGCGGGGAGACCCAGTTCTTC.

This clonotype was detected only once. This may come from a read error, since a much larger clone is one base off. The chain joins TRBV28 to TRBJ2-3; possibly TRBD2 for D (6 bases). Per germline, CDR1 MDHEN and CDR2 SYDVKM. The CDR3 totals 14 residues. In DNA, the CDR3 is TGTGCCTGCAGGGCGGGATCCCTCACAGATACGCAGTATTTT. It codes for CACRAGSLTDTQYF.

This clonotype was recorded a few times. The chain joins TRBV5-1 to TRBJ2-2, with D possibly matching TRBD1 (5 bases). The CDR3 length is 15 residues. Trimming shortened V by 4 bases and J by 5 bases, and 15 bases separated the two germline ends. Germline V gene lookup returns CDR1 SGHRS and CDR2 YFSETQ. This CDR3 is CASSLPERGTGELFF. The CDR3 DNA sequence: TGCGCCAGCAGCCTACCGGAAAGGGGTACCGGGGAGCTGTTTTTT.

The chain recombines TRBV20-1 with TRBJ1-5; TRBD1 matches at 8 bases. V shed 1 base, J shed 6 bases, and the junction held 8 bases outside the gene matches. The CDR3 spans 15 residues. Germline CDR1 reads DFQATT; CDR2 reads SNEGSKA (reference sequence). This chain's CDR3 is CSARGPGQGAQPQHF. The CDR3 bases are TGCAGTGCTAGAGGACCGGGGCAGGGGGCTCAGCCCCAGCATTTT.

At least ten counts were recorded for this clonotype. The V call is TRBV7-9, the J call TRBJ2-1, with TRBD1 matching 8 bases. Trimming removed 5 bases from V and 1 base from J; junction bases left unmatched: 4. Germline CDR1 is SEHNR and CDR2 is FQNEAQ (reference sequence). CDR3 length: 15 residues. CDR3 sequence: CASSLTGGSYNEQFF. In DNA form, the CDR3 reads TGTGCCAGCAGCCTTACAGGGGGGTCCTACAATGAGCAGTTCTTC.

This clonotype showed up many times. The V call is TRBV27, the J call TRBJ2-7; TRBD2 is a possible D gene (6 bases). V lost 8 bases and J 3 bases, leaving 14 bases between the germline ends. The CDR3 consists of 13 residues. Per the germline V gene, CDR1 is MNHEY and CDR2 is SMNVEV (reference sequence). This chain's CDR3 is CASRGSGYYEQYF. CDR3 coding DNA: TGTGCCAGCCGGGGGAGCGGATACTACGAGCAGTACTTC.

CDR3: CASSPRWGSQETQYF. DNA of the CDR3: TGTGCCAGCAGCCCCCGTTGGGGGTCACAAGAGACCCAGTACTTC. The chain joins TRBV7-2 to TRBJ2-5, with D perhaps matching TRBD1 or TRBD2 (5 bases each). This CDR3 has 15 amino acids. Germline V CDR1 and CDR2: SGHTA, FQGNSA. Deletions cut 5 bases from V and 2 bases from J, with 15 bases between. The variable domain in full, completed from reference TRBV7-2 and TRBJ2-5, reads GAGVSQSPSNKVTEKGKDVELRCDPISGHTALYWYRQSLGQGLEFLIYFQGNSAPDKSGLPSDRFSAERTGGSVSTLTIQRTQQEDSAVYLCASSPRWGSQETQYFGPGTRLLVL.

This clonotype turned up a few times. The rearrangement links TRBV12-3 or TRBV12-4 to TRBJ2-2; maybe TRBD2 (5 bases). V lost 6 bases and J 4 bases, leaving 9 bases between the germline ends. This CDR3 region has 13 residues. In nucleotides, the CDR3 is TGTGCCAGCAGGAGGGCGGGCACCGGGGAGCTGTTTTTT. This gives the protein CASRRAGTGELFF.